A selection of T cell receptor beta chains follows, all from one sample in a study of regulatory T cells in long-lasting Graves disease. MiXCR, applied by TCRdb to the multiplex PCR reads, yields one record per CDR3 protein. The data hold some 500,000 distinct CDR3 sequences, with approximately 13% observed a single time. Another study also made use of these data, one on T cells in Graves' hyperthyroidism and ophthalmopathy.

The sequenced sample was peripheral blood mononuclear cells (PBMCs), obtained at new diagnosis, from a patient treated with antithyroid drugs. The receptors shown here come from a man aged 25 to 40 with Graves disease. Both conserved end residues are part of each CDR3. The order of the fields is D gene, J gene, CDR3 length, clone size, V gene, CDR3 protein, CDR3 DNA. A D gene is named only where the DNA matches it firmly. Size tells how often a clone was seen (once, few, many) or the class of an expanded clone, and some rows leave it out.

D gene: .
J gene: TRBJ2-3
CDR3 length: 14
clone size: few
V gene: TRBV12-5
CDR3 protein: CASGLIESTDTQYF
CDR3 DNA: TGTGCTAGTGGTCTGATCGAGAGCACAGATACGCAGTATTTT

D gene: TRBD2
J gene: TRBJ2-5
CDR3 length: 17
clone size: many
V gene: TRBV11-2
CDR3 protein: CASSPGTSWELGETQYF
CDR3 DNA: TGTGCCAGCAGCCCGGGGACTAGTTGGGAATTGGGAGAGACCCAGTACTTC

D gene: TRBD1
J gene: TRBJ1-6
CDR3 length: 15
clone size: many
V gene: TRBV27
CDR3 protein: CASRGGTGGQSPLHF
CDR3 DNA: TGTGCCAGCCGTGGGGGGACAGGGGGCCAATCACCCCTCCACTTT

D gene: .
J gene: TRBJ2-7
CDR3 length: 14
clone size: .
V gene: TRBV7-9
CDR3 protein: CASSLAADTYEQYF
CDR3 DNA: TGTGCCAGCAGCTTAGCGGCGGATACCTACGAGCAGTACTTC

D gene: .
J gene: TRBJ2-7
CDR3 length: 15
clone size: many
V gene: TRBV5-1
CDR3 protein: CASSLGWARGDEQYF
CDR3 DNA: TGCGCCAGCAGCTTGGGGTGGGCCAGGGGGGACGAGCAGTACTTC

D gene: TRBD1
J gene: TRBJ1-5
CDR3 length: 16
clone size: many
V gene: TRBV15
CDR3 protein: CATSRAPGQGNQPQHF
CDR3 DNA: TGTGCCACCAGCAGAGCGCCGGGACAGGGGAATCAGCCCCAGCATTTT

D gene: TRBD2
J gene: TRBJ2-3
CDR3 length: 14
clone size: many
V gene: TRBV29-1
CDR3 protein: CSVASGRIIDTQYF
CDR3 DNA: TGCAGCGTTGCTAGCGGGAGGATAATAGATACGCAGTATTTT

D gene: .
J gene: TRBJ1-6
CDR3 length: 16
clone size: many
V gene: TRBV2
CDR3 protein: CASSEARETLGSPLHF
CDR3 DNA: TGTGCCAGCAGTGAAGCGCGGGAGACCCTCGGTTCACCCCTCCACTTT

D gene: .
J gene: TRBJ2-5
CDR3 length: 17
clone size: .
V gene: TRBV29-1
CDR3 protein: CSVEDGIRRAGVETQYF
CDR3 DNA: TGCAGCGTTGAAGATGGAATCCGTAGGGCAGGGGTGGAGACCCAGTACTTC

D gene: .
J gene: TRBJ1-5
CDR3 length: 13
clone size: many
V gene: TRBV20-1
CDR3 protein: CSARWSGNQPQHF
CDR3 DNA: TGCAGTGCTAGATGGTCCGGGAACCAGCCCCAGCATTTT

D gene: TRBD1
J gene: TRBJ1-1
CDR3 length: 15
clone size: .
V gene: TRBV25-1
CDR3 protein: CASSDKQGAATEAFF
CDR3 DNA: TGTGCCAGCAGTGACAAACAGGGGGCGGCCACTGAAGCTTTCTTT

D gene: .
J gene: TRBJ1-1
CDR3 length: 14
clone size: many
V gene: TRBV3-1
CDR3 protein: CASSQDTKTWDAFF
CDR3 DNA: TGTGCCAGCAGCCAAGATACCAAAACTTGGGACGCTTTCTTT

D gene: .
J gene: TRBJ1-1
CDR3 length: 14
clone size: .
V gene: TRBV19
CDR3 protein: CASKPWGQNTEAFF
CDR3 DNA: TGTGCCAGTAAACCGTGGGGACAGAACACTGAAGCTTTCTTT

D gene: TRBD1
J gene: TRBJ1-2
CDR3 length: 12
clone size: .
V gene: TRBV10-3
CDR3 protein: CATQGGAVGYTF
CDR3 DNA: TGTGCCACCCAGGGGGGGGCTGTCGGCTACACCTTC

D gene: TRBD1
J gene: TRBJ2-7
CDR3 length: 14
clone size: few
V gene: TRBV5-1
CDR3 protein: CASSRGTGKDEQYF
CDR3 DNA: TGCGCCAGCAGCCGCGGGACAGGGAAAGACGAGCAGTACTTC

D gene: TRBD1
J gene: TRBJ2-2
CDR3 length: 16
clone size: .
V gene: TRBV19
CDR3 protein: CASRYQGAGNTGELFF
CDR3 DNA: TGTGCCAGTAGATATCAGGGGGCGGGAAACACCGGGGAGCTGTTTTTT

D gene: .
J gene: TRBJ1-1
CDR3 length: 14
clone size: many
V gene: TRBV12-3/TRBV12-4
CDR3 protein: CASSQTQKGTEAFF
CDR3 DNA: TGTGCCAGCAGTCAAACCCAGAAGGGGACTGAAGCTTTCTTT

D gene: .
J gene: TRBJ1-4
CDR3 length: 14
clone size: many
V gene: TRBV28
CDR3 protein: CASSLTDVREKLFF
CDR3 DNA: TGTGCCAGCAGCCTAACAGACGTACGGGAAAAACTGTTTTTT

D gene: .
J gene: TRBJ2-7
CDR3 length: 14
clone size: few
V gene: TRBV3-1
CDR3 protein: CASSQGDRTTEQYF
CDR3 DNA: TGTGCCAGCAGCCAAGGGGACCGCACCACCGAGCAGTACTTC

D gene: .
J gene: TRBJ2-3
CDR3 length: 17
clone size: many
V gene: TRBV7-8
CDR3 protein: CASSLEVPLAVEDTQYF
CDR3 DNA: TGTGCCAGCAGCTTAGAGGTCCCACTAGCTGTCGAAGATACGCAGTATTTT

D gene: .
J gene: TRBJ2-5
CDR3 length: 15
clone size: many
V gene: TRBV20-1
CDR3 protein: CSARVAQKTKETQYF
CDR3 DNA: TGCAGTGCTAGAGTTGCGCAAAAAACGAAGGAGACCCAGTACTTC

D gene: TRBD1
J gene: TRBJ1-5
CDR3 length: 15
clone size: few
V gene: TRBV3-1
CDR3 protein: CASSPDRGLNQPQHF
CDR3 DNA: TGTGCCAGCAGCCCAGACAGGGGGCTAAATCAGCCCCAGCATTTT

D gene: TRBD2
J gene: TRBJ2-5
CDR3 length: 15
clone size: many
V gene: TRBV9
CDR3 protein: CASSVSWTGGETQYF
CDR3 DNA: TGTGCCAGCAGCGTTAGCTGGACGGGAGGGGAGACCCAGTACTTC

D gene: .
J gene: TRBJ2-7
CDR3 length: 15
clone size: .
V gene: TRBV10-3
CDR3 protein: CAISEYTGSTYEQYF
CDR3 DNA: TGTGCCATCAGTGAGTATACAGGGTCCACCTACGAGCAGTACTTC

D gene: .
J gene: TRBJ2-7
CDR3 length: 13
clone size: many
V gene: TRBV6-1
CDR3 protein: CASSTFVSYEQYF
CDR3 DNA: TGTGCCAGCAGTACTTTTGTCTCCTACGAGCAGTACTTC

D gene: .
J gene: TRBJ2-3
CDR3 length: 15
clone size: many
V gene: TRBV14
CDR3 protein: CASSQDLPTADTQYF
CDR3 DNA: TGTGCCAGCAGCCAAGATTTGCCGACCGCAGATACGCAGTATTTT

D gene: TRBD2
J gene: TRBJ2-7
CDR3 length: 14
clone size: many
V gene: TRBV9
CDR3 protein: CASSTGTSGPEQYF
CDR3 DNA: TGTGCCAGCAGTACCGGGACTAGCGGCCCAGAGCAGTACTTC

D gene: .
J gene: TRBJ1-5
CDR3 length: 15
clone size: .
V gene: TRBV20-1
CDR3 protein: CSAPKSGDGYQPQHF
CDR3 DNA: TGCAGTGCACCTAAGTCAGGGGATGGTTATCAGCCCCAGCATTTT

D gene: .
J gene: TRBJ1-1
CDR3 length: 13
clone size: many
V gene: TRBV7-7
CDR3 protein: CASSTGFGTEAFF
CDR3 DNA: TGTGCTAGCAGTACAGGGTTCGGTACTGAAGCTTTCTTT

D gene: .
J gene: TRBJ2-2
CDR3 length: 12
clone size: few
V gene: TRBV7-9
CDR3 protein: CASSPRIGELFF
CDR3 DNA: TGTGCCAGCAGTCCGAGGATCGGGGAGCTGTTTTTT

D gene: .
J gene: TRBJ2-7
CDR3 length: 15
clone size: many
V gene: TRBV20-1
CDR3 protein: CSASPEWDRMGEQYF
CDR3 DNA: TGCAGTGCTAGTCCTGAATGGGACCGTATGGGCGAGCAGTACTTC

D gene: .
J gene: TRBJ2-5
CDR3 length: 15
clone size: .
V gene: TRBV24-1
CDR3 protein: CATSVGQQIQETQYF
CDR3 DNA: TGTGCCACCAGTGTGGGGCAACAGATCCAAGAGACCCAGTACTTC

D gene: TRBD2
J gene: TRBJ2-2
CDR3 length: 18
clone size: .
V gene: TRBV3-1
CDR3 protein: CASSPLGSGSLGDRELFF
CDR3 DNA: TGTGCCAGCAGCCCTTTGGGTAGCGGGAGTCTTGGTGACCGGGAGCTGTTTTTT

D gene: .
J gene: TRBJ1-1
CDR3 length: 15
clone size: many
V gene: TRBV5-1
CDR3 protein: CASSFWGSLNTEAFF
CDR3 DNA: TGCGCCAGCAGCTTCTGGGGTAGCTTGAACACTGAAGCTTTCTTT

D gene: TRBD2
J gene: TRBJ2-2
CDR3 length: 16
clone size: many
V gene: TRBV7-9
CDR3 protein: CASSLGTSGHTEELFF
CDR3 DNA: TGTGCCAGCAGCTTAGGGACTAGCGGCCACACCGAGGAGCTGTTTTTT

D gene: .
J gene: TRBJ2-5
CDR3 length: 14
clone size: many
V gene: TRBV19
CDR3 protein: CASSPGPRVGTQYF
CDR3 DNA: TGTGCCAGTAGCCCAGGACCCCGGGTAGGGACCCAGTACTTC

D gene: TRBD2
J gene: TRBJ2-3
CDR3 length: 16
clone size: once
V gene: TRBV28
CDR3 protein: CASSFLAGGHTDTQYF
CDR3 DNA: TGTGCCAGCAGTTTCTTAGCGGGGGGGCATACAGATACGCAGTATTTT

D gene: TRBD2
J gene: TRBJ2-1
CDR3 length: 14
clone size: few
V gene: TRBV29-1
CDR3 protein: CSATSGRVHNEQFF
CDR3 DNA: TGCAGTGCCACTAGCGGGAGGGTTCACAATGAGCAGTTCTTC

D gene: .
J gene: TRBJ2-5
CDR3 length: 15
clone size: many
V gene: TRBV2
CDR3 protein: CASSEQGGTEETQYF
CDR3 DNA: TGTGCCAGCAGTGAACAAGGAGGGACAGAAGAGACCCAGTACTTC

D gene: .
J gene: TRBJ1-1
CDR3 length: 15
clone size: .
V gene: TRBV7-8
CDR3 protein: CASSSTQGAETEAFF
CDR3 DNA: TGTGCCAGCAGCTCTACCCAAGGGGCTGAAACTGAAGCTTTCTTT

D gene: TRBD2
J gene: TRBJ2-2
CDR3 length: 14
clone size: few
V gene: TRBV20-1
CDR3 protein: CSAGLAGKTGELFF
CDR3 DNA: TGCAGTGCCGGACTAGCGGGAAAAACCGGGGAGCTGTTTTTT

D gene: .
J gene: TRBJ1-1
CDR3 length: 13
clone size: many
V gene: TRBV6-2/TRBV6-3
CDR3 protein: CASSYIGFSEAFF
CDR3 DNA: TGTGCCAGCAGTTACATCGGGTTTTCTGAAGCTTTCTTT

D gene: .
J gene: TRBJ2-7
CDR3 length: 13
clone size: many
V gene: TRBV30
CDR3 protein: CAWSGWGKYEQYF
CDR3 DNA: TGTGCCTGGAGTGGGTGGGGGAAGTACGAGCAGTACTTC

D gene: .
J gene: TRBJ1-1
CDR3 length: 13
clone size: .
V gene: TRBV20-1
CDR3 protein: CSAPWGGITEAFF
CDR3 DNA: TGCAGTGCTCCCTGGGGGGGGATAACTGAAGCTTTCTTT

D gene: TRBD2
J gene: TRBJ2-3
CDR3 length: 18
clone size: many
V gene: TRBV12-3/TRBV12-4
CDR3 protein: CASSATSGSVVSTDTQYF
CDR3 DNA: TGTGCCAGCAGCGCGACTAGCGGGAGCGTAGTGAGCACAGATACGCAGTATTTT

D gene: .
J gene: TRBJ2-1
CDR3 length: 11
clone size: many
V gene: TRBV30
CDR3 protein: CAWSSANEQFF
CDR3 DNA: TGTGCCTGGAGTAGCGCGAATGAGCAGTTCTTC

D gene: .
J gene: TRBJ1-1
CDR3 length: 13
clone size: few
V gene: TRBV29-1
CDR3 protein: CSVDGGRGTEAFF
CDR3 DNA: TGCAGCGTTGACGGGGGGCGCGGCACTGAAGCTTTCTTT

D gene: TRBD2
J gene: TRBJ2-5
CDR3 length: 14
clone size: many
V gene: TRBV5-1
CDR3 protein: CASSGAGFQETQYF
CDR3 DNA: TGCGCCAGCAGTGGAGCGGGATTCCAAGAGACCCAGTACTTC

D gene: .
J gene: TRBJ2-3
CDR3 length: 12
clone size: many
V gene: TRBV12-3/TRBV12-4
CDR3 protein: CASRPITDTQYF
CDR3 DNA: TGTGCCAGCAGGCCGATCACAGATACGCAGTATTTT

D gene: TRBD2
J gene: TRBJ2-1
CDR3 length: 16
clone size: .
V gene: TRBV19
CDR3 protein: CASSSLAGGVKNEQFF
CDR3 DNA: TGTGCCAGTAGTTCCCTAGCGGGAGGGGTTAAAAATGAGCAGTTCTTC

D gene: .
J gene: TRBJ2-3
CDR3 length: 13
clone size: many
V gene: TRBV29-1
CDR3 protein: CSVDRERTDTQYF
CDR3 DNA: TGCAGCGTTGACCGGGAGAGGACAGATACGCAGTATTTT

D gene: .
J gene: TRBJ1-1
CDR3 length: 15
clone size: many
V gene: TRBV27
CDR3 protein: CASSFNIDPLTEAFF
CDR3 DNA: TGTGCCAGCAGTTTCAACATCGACCCCCTCACTGAAGCTTTCTTT

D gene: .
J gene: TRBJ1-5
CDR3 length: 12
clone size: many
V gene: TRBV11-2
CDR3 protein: CASSGGGQPQHF
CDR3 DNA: TGTGCCAGCAGCGGGGGGGGTCAGCCCCAGCATTTT

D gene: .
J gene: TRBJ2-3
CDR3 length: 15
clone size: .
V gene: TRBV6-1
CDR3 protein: CASSLGRGYTDTQYF
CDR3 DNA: TGTGCCAGCAGCCTCGGCAGGGGATACACAGATACGCAGTATTTT

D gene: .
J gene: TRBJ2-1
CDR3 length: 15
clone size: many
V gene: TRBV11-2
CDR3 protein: CASSLGTRPGNEQFF
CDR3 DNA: TGTGCCAGCAGCTTGGGGACTCGCCCTGGCAATGAGCAGTTCTTC

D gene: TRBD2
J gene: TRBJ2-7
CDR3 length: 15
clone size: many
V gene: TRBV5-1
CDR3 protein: CASSLVGGSSYEQYF
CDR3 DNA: TGCGCCAGCAGCTTGGTTGGCGGGAGCTCCTACGAGCAGTACTTC

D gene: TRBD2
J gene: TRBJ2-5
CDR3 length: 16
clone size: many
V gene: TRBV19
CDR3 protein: CASSTQGGSLQETQYF
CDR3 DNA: TGTGCCAGTAGTACCCAAGGCGGGAGCTTACAAGAGACCCAGTACTTC

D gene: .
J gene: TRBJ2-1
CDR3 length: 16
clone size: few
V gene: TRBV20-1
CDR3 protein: CSARDRGARGSNEQFF
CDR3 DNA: TGCAGTGCTAGAGATCGCGGAGCGAGAGGGTCCAATGAGCAGTTCTTC

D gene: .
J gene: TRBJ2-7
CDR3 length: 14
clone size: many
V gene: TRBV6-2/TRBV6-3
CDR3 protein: CASSTRRGSYEQYF
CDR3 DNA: TGTGCCAGCAGTACGCGCAGGGGCTCCTACGAGCAGTACTTC

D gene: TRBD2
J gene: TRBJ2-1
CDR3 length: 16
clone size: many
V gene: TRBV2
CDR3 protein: CASSTGTSGRVDEQFF
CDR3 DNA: TGTGCCAGCAGTACCGGGACTAGCGGGAGGGTCGATGAGCAGTTCTTC